Sequencing of this TCR beta chain was carried out in a study of cytomegalovirus exposure and HLA in healthy donors. A note on this clone: Its target is unknown.

Both 60 Vbeta primers and 13 Jbeta primers went into the PCR. Repertoires were generated with immunoSEQ multiplex PCR, while TCRdb's copy carries only in-frame clones and drops some. This sample has around 140,000 clones, with around 75% found just once. V was clipped by 5 bases and J by 7 bases; unmatched bases: 10. This CDR3 region has 13 residues. Germline loops: CDR1 GTSNPN, CDR2 SVGIG (reference sequence). Overall study results and limits: The presence/absence work took it that sequencing depth was about the same across donors.

Healthy individuals who donated bone marrow served as the donors. The V and J genes are TRBV30 and TRBJ1-2, with 7 bases matching TRBD1. Material for sequencing was PBMCs. The clonotype was recovered from a woman aged 25 to 39 in good health and CMV-seronegative. DNA of the CDR3: TGTGCCTGGGCGGACAGGTTCTCTGGTGGCTACACCTTC. Translated, it gives CAWADRFSGGYTF.